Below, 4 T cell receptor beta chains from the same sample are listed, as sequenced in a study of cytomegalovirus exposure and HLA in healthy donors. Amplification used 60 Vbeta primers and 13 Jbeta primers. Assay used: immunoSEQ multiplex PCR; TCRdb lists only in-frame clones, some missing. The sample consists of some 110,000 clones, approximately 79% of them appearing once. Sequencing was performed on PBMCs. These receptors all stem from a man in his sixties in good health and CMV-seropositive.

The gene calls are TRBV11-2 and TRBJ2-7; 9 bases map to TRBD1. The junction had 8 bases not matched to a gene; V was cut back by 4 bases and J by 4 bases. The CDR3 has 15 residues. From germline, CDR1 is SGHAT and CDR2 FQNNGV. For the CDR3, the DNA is TGTGCCAGCAGCTCCTCGGGACAGGGATCTTACGAGCAGTACTTC. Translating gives CASSSSGQGSYEQYF.

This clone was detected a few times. CDR3 protein: CAWTQRLADTQYF. DNA of the CDR3: TGTGCCTGGACTCAAAGACTCGCAGATACGCAGTATTTT. V usage is TRBV30 and J usage is TRBJ2-3; D gene uncertain. Trimming stripped 4 bases from V and 4 bases from J, with 12 bases between. From germline, CDR1 is GTSNPN and CDR2 SVGIG (reference sequence). The CDR3 covers 13 residues.

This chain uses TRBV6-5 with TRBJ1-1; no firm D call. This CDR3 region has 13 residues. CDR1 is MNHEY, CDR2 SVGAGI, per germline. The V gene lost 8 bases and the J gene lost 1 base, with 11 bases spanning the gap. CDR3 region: CASHPSGNTEAFF. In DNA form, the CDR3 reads TGTGCCAGCCACCCCTCGGGGAACACTGAAGCTTTCTTT.

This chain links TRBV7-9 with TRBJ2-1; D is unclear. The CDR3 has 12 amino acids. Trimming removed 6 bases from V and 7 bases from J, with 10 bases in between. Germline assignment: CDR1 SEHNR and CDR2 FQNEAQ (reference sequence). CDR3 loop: CASRPEANEQFF. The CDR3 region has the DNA TGTGCCAGCAGGCCAGAGGCAAATGAGCAGTTCTTC.